This T cell receptor beta chain emerged from a study of cytomegalovirus exposure and HLA in healthy donors. V was cut by 6 bases and J by 5 bases, with 14 bases left in between. This CDR3 region has 13 residues. The germline V gene encodes CDR1 SGHDN and CDR2 FVKESK. Method: immunoSEQ multiplex PCR; TCRdb's copy keeps in-frame clones and lacks some. The top ten hold around 3.1% of the sample, which has under 200,000 clones, about 90% seen once. The clonotype was recovered from a woman aged 18-29 years in good health and CMV-seropositive. Source material: PBMCs. The gene calls are TRBV14 and TRBJ2-7, with D possibly being TRBD1 (5 bases). The CDR3 DNA sequence: TGTGCCAGCAGATCTAGGGGTAGCCACGAGCAGTACTTC. Amino acid sequence: CASRSRGSHEQYF.